The 26 T cell receptor beta chains below all came from one sample that was sequenced in a study of cytomegalovirus exposure and HLA in healthy donors. Data came from immunoSEQ multiplex PCR; TCRdb stores just in-frame clones and leaves some out. The repertoire has under 95,000 clones, approximately 90% of them found once; the top ten carry less than 2.5%. The sequencing sample was made of PBMCs. The receptors were gathered from a young man in good health and CMV-seronegative.

The chain carries TRBV6-6 and TRBJ2-2; D not resolved. CDR1 and CDR2 (germline): MNHNY, SVGAGI (reference sequence). The CDR3 has 13 residues. V lost 6 bases and J 0 bases, leaving 5 bases between the germline ends. CDR3 region: CASRAPNTGELFF. CDR3 in DNA: TGTGCCAGCAGGGCACCGAACACCGGGGAGCTGTTTTTT.

The chain links TRBV9 to TRBJ1-3; D not resolved. Trimming shortened V by 0 bases and J by 4 bases, and 11 bases separated the two germline ends. CDR3 length equals 15 residues. The germline V gene has CDR1 SGDLS and CDR2 YYNGEE. For the CDR3, the DNA is TGTGCCAGCAGCGTAGGGAACAGCTGGGGAAACACCATATATTTT. Residues: CASSVGNSWGNTIYF. The full variable domain, in which reference TRBV9 and TRBJ1-3 provide the parts outside the CDR3, is DSGVTQTPKHLITATGQRVTLRCSPRSGDLSVYWYQQSLDQGLQFLIQYYNGEERAKGNILERFSAQQFPDLHSELNLSSLELGDSALYFCASSVGNSWGNTIYFGEGSWLTVV.

The V gene is TRBV13, the J gene TRBJ1-1; 7 nucleotides align to TRBD1. After removal of 11 bases from V and 1 base from J, the junction contained 16 bases not matched to a gene. The CDR3 loop spans 16 amino acids. Germline values: CDR1 PRHDT, CDR2 FYEKMQ (reference sequence). CDR3 DNA: TGTGCCGCAGGCGAGGTAGGGGGCGCAAAGAACACTGAAGCTTTCTTT. Protein: CAAGEVGGAKNTEAFF.

The V gene is TRBV10-3, the J gene TRBJ1-3; tentatively, D is TRBD1 (5 bases). Germline CDR1 ENHRY, CDR2 SYGVKD. The CDR3 consists of 15 residues. Trimming removed 3 bases at V and 2 bases at J, with 11 bases between. The CDR3 loop reads CAISEGQEAGNTIYF. DNA for the CDR3: TGTGCCATCAGTGAAGGACAAGAGGCTGGAAACACCATATATTTT.

The gene calls are TRBV4-1 and TRBJ2-7; tentatively, D is TRBD1 (5 bases). The V gene's germline CDR1 is MGHRA and CDR2 YSYEKL. V shed 0 bases and J shed 0 bases, with 9 bases lying between them. CDR3 length equals 15 residues. In DNA form, the CDR3 reads TGCGCCAGCAGCCAAGAATTGACAGTCTCCTACGAGCAGTACTTC. Its protein is CASSQELTVSYEQYF.

The chain combines TRBV7-9 with TRBJ2-2, with 8 nucleotides matching TRBD1. This CDR3 is 15 amino acids long. Trimming removed 1 base from V and 5 bases from J; junction bases left unmatched: 3. Germline CDR1 reads SEHNR; CDR2 reads FQNEAQ (reference sequence). CDR3 residues: CASSLGTGRTGELFF. The CDR3 coding sequence is TGTGCCAGCAGCTTAGGGACAGGGAGGACCGGGGAGCTGTTTTTT. Supplemented by reference TRBV7-9 and TRBJ2-2, the full variable domain reads DTGVSQNPRHKITKRGQNVTFRCDPISEHNRLYWYRQTLGQGPEFLTYFQNEAQLEKSRLLSDRFSAERPKGSFSTLEIQRTEQGDSAMYLCASSLGTGRTGELFFGEGSRLTVL.

CDR3 DNA: TGTGCCAGCAGTGAACGACAGAACACTGAAGCTTTCTTT. This sequence encodes CASSERQNTEAFF. The chain links TRBV28 to TRBJ1-1, with D uncertain. Trimming removed 5 bases at V and 1 base at J, with 8 bases between. CDR1 and CDR2 from the germline V gene are MDHEN and SYDVKM. The CDR3 loop spans 13 amino acids.

This clone has more than one count but fewer than ten. V is TRBV14 and J is TRBJ2-7; D remains unclear. V was cut by 5 bases and J by 4 bases, with 15 bases left in between. This CDR3 region has 14 residues. Germline V gene data show CDR1 as SGHDN and CDR2 as FVKESK. The CDR3 region has the DNA TGTGCCAGCAGCTACTTTAGTTCGGGTTACGAGCAGTACTTC. The encoded protein is CASSYFSSGYEQYF.

The genes are TRBV28 and TRBJ1-4, with D perhaps matching TRBD1 (5 bases). Germline lookup yields CDR1 MDHEN and CDR2 SYDVKM. Trimming took 2 bases from V and 2 from J, leaving 9 bases between them. CDR3 length equals 15 residues. Here the CDR3 reads CASSLVGATNEKLFF. The CDR3 region has the DNA TGTGCCAGCAGTTTAGTAGGGGCCACTAATGAAAAACTGTTTTTT.

The chain is built from TRBV5-5 and TRBJ2-7, with D perhaps TRBD1 (6 bases). Per germline, CDR1 SGHKS and CDR2 YYEKEE (reference sequence). Trimming pared 4 bases from V and 0 bases from J, leaving 14 bases between. This CDR3 spans 15 amino acids. Here the CDR3 DNA reads TGTGCCAGCAGCCGGGTAGGACAGAGCTCCTACGAGCAGTACTTC. Residues: CASSRVGQSSYEQYF.

The genes are TRBV2 and TRBJ2-7; TRBD1 matches 7 bases. The CDR3 runs 14 residues. V trimming: 6 bases; J trimming: 0 bases; junction bases outside the gene matches: 5. CDR1 is SNHLY and CDR2 is FYNNEI in the germline V gene. CDR3 nucleotide sequence: TGTGCCAGCAGGGATGCAGGGGGCTCCTACGAGCAGTACTTC. Amino acid sequence: CASRDAGGSYEQYF.

The chain is built from TRBV30 and TRBJ1-5, with 11 bases identical to TRBD1. V shed 5 bases and J 7 bases; nucleotides not matched to a gene: 10. CDR3 length equals 15 residues. Germline CDR1 reads GTSNPN; CDR2 reads SVGIG (reference sequence). The DNA for the CDR3 is TGTGCCTGGGAGAAAGGGACAGGGGGAGAACAGCCCCAGCATTTT. Encoded protein: CAWEKGTGGEQPQHF.

This chain connects TRBV10-3 to TRBJ1-1; D unresolved. The CDR3 totals 15 residues. Trimming removed 8 bases at V and 1 base at J, with 17 bases between. Germline V CDR1 and CDR2: ENHRY, SYGVKD. Here the CDR3 reads CAISAREAGNTEAFF. The CDR3 DNA reads as TGTGCCATCTCTGCACGTGAGGCCGGGAACACTGAAGCTTTCTTT.

V and J are TRBV4-1 and TRBJ1-4, with no clear D. CDR1 is MGHRA and CDR2 is YSYEKL in the germline V gene. The CDR3 extends over 16 amino acids. Trimming shortened V by 1 base and J by 1 base, and 10 bases separated the two germline ends. The CDR3 nucleotides are TGCGCCAGCAGCCAAGGTTGGAGGGAAACTAATGAAAAACTGTTTTTT. It translates to CASSQGWRETNEKLFF.

The chain couples TRBV4-1 to TRBJ2-3; 12 nucleotides line up with TRBD1. The germline V gene encodes CDR1 MGHRA and CDR2 YSYEKL. CDR3 size: 16 residues. Unmatched junction bases numbered 10, after V lost 6 bases and J lost 6 bases. This CDR3 reads CASRGARDRGPDTQYF. CDR3 in DNA: TGCGCCAGCAGGGGGGCGCGGGACAGGGGGCCCGATACGCAGTATTTT.

This rearrangement joins TRBV11-1 to TRBJ1-3; no definite D call. The CDR3 sequence is 15 residues long. Germline V gene data show CDR1 as SGHAT and CDR2 as FQDESV (reference sequence). V was clipped by 0 bases and J by 4 bases, with 10 bases between them. The CDR3 DNA sequence: TGTGCCAGCAGCTTAGCGGAGGGAGCCGGAAACACCATATATTTT. Amino acid sequence: CASSLAEGAGNTIYF. The full variable domain, with the rest looked up from reference TRBV11-1 and TRBJ1-3, is EAEVAQSPRYKITEKSQAVAFWCDPISGHATLYWYRQILGQGPELLVQFQDESVVDDSQLPKDRFSAERLKGVDSTLKIQPAELGDSAMYLCASSLAEGAGNTIYFGEGSWLTVV.

This clone was detected only once. The chain recombines TRBV5-1 with TRBJ2-3; the match to TRBD2 covers 7 bases. Losses at the gene ends were 0 bases for V and 2 bases for J; bases not matched to a gene: 3. From germline, CDR1 is SGHRS and CDR2 YFSETQ. The CDR3 loop spans 15 amino acids. The CDR3 spells CASSLERDDTDTQYF. For the CDR3, the DNA is TGCGCCAGCAGCTTGGAGCGGGACGACACAGATACGCAGTATTTT.

The genes are TRBV7-2 and TRBJ2-3, with a tentative D call TRBD2 (6 bases). The V and J ends lost 5 bases and 7 bases respectively, with 13 bases between them. CDR1 and CDR2 (germline): SGHTA, FQGNSA. The CDR3 covers 13 residues. Here the CDR3 reads CASSTDLAYTQYF. The CDR3 region has the DNA TGTGCCAGCAGCACCGATCTAGCGTATACGCAGTATTTT.

The chain employs TRBV28 and TRBJ1-2; 12 positions agree with TRBD1. V was pared by 3 bases and J by 3 bases, with 5 bases of the junction left unmatched. The CDR3 loop spans 16 amino acids. The germline gives CDR1 MDHEN, CDR2 SYDVKM. This CDR3 is CASSLGDRGQYYGYTF. DNA for the CDR3: TGTGCCAGCAGTTTGGGGGACAGGGGGCAGTACTATGGCTACACCTTC.

This clone was detected once. The rearrangement uses TRBV30 and TRBJ1-1, with 11 bases identical to TRBD1. There are 12 residues in the CDR3. CDR1 and CDR2 (germline): GTSNPN, SVGIG (reference sequence). With 8 bases clipped from V and 9 bases from J, the junction kept 8 bases outside the gene matches. Written as DNA, the CDR3 is TGTGCCGCCCCCGGGACAGGGGGACAAGCTTTCTTT. Protein sequence: CAAPGTGGQAFF.

The CDR3 bases are TGTGCCACCGTGGGGAGCAATGAGCAGTTCTTC. Encoded protein: CATVGSNEQFF. The V call is TRBV28, the J call TRBJ2-1, with a possible D match to TRBD2 (5 bases). Trimming left V 10 bases short and J 6 bases short, with 10 bases between. Per germline, CDR1 MDHEN and CDR2 SYDVKM. The CDR3 has 11 amino acids.

V gene TRBV6-5 combines with J gene TRBJ2-2; D perhaps matches TRBD2 (6 bases). CDR1 and CDR2 from the germline V gene are MNHEY and SVGAGI. V dropped 5 bases and J dropped 5 bases, with 6 bases sitting between them. The CDR3 has 12 amino acids. CDR3 DNA: TGTGCCAGCAGTAGCGGGACCGGGGAGCTGTTTTTT. Protein sequence: CASSSGTGELFF.

The chain combines TRBV28 with TRBJ2-7; 8 nucleotides align to TRBD2. The germline V gene encodes CDR1 MDHEN and CDR2 SYDVKM. V dropped 6 bases and J dropped 1; count of bases not matched to a gene: 8. The CDR3 runs to 15 residues. The DNA of the CDR3 is TGTGCCAGCAGCGAAACTGCGGGGGGATCCTACGAGCAGTACTTC. Amino acid sequence: CASSETAGGSYEQYF. The full variable domain, completed using reference TRBV28 and TRBJ2-7, is DVKVTQSSRYLVKRTGEKVFLECVQDMDHENMFWYRQDPGLGLRLIYFSYDVKMKEKGDIPEGYSVSREKKERFSLILESASTNQTSMYLCASSETAGGSYEQYFGPGTRLTVT.

The V gene is TRBV2, the J gene TRBJ1-1; D is unresolved. The germline V gene encodes CDR1 SNHLY and CDR2 FYNNEI. The CDR3 spans 13 residues. V gave up 1 base and J gave up 8 bases, with 11 bases separating them. The CDR3 nucleotides read TGTGCCAGCAGTGAAGGAGCGAATTCAGAAGCTTTCTTT. Its protein is CASSEGANSEAFF.

In its sample, this clone was seen a few times. The chain is built from TRBV28 and TRBJ1-5; the D gene is possibly TRBD1 (6 bases). V was cut by 6 bases and J by 7 bases, with 13 bases left in between. Germline V gene lookup returns CDR1 MDHEN and CDR2 SYDVKM. This CDR3 is built from 13 residues. The CDR3 DNA reads TGTGCCAGCAGGCAACAGGGCGGACAGCCCCAGCATTTT. Translation: CASRQQGGQPQHF.

CDR3 sequence: CASSLVTGGGYNEQFF. The CDR3 DNA reads as TGTGCCAGCAGCTTGGTGACGGGAGGGGGTTACAATGAGCAGTTCTTC. V and J are TRBV5-8 and TRBJ2-1; 8 bases line up with TRBD2. Germline V lookup: CDR1 SGHTS, CDR2 YDEGEE. The CDR3 length is 16 residues. Trimming at V came to 0 bases and at J to 4 bases, leaving 6 bases not matched to a gene.